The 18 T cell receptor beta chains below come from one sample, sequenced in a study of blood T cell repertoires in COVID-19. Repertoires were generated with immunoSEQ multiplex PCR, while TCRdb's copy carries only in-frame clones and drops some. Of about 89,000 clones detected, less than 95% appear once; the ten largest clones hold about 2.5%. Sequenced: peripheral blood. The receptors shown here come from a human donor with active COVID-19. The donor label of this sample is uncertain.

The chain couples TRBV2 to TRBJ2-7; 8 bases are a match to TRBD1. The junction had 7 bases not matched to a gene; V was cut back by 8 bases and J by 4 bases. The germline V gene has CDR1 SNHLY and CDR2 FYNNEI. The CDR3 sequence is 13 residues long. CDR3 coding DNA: TGTGCCAGCTCCGAGACAGGGGTGTACGAGCAGTACTTC. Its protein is CASSETGVYEQYF.

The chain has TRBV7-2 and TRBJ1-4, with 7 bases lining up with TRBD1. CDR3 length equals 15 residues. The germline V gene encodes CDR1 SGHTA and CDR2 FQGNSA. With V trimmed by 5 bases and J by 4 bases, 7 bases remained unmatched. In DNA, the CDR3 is TGTGCCAGCAGCCCCCAAGGGACAGTTAATGAAAAACTGTTTTTT. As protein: CASSPQGTVNEKLFF.

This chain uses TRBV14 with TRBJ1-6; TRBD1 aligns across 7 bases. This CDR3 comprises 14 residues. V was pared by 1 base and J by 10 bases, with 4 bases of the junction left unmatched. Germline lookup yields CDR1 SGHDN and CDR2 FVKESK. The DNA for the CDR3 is TGTGCCAGCAGCCAAGTCCAGGGGGGCTCACCCCTCCACTTT. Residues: CASSQVQGGSPLHF.

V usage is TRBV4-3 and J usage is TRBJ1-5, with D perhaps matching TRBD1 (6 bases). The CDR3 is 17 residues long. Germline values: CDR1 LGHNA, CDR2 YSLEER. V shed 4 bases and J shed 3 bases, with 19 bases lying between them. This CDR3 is CASSPGTTGSHNQPQHF. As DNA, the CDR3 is TGCGCCAGCAGCCCCGGAACAACAGGGTCCCACAATCAGCCCCAGCATTTT.

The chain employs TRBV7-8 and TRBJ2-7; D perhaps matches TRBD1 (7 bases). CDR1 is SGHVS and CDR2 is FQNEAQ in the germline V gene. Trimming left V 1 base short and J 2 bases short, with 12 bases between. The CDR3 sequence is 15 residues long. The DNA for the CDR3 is TGTGCCAGCAGCTTAGGGACAGGAGGGACCTACGAGCAGTACTTC. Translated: CASSLGTGGTYEQYF.

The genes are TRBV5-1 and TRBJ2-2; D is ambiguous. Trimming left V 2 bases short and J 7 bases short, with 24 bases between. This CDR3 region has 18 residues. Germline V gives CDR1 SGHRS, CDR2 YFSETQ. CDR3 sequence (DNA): TGCGCCAGCAGCTTCTTCATAATGCGGCGGTCCCCAATCGGGGAGCTGTTTTTT. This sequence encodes CASSFFIMRRSPIGELFF.

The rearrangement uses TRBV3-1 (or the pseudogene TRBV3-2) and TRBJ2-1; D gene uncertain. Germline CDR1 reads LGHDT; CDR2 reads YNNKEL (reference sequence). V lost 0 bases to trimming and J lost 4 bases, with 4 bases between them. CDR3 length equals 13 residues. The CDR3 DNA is TGTGCCAGCAGCCAAGAGAGTTACAATGAGCAGTTCTTC. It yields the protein CASSQESYNEQFF.

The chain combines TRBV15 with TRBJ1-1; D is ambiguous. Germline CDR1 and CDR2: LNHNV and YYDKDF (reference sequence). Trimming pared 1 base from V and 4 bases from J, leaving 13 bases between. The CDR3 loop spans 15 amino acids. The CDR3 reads CATSRGGIWGTEAFF. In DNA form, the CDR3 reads TGTGCCACCAGCAGAGGAGGGATTTGGGGCACTGAAGCTTTCTTT.

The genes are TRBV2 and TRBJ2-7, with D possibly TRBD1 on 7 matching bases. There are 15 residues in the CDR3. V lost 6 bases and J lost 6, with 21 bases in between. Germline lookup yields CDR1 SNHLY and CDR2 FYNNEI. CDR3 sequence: CASRPRGTGRGEQYF. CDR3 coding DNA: TGTGCCAGCAGGCCCAGGGGGACGGGGCGGGGCGAGCAGTACTTC.

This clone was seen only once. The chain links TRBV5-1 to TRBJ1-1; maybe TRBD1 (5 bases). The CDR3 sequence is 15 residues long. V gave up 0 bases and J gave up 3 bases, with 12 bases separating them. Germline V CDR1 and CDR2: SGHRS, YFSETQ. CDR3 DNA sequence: TGCGCCAGCAGCTTGGCCGGGGGTGGAGACACTGAAGCTTTCTTT. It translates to CASSLAGGGDTEAFF.

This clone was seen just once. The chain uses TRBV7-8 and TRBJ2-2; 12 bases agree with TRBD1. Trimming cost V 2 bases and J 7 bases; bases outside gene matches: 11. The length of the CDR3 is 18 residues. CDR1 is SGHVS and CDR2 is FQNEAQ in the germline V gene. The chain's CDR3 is CASSLTFRDRGRIGELFF. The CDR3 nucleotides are TGTGCCAGCAGCTTAACTTTCCGGGACAGGGGGCGAATCGGGGAGCTGTTTTTT.

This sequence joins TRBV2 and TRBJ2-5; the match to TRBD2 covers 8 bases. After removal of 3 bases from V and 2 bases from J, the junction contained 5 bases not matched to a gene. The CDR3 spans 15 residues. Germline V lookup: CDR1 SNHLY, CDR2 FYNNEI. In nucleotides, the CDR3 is TGTGCCAGCAGTGACCTAGCGGGTATTCAAGAGACCCAGTACTTC. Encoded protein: CASSDLAGIQETQYF.

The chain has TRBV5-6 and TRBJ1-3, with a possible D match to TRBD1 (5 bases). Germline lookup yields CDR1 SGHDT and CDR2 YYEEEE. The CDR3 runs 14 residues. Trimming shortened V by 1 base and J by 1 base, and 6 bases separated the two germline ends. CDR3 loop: CASSLPGSGNTIYF. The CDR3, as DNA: TGTGCCAGCAGCTTGCCAGGGTCTGGAAACACCATATATTTT.

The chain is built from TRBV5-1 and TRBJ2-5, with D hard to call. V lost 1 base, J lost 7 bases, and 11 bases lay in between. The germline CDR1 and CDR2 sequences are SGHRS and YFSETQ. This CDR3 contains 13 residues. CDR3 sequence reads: CASSLPRFGTQYF. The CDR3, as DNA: TGCGCCAGCAGCTTGCCGCGGTTCGGGACCCAGTACTTC.

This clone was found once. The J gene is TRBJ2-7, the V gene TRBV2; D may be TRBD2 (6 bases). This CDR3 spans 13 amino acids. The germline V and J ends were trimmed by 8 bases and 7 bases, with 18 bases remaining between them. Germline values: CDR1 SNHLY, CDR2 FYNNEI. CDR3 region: CASASSGRWEQYF. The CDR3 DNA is TGTGCCAGCGCATCATCGGGGAGGTGGGAGCAGTACTTC.

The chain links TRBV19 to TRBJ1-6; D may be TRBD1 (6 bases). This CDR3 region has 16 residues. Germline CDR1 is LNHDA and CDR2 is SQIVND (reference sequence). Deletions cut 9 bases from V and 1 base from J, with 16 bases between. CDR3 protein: CASRRGGTSYNSPLHF. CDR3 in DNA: TGTGCCAGCCGGCGGGGGGGCACGTCCTATAATTCACCCCTCCACTTT.

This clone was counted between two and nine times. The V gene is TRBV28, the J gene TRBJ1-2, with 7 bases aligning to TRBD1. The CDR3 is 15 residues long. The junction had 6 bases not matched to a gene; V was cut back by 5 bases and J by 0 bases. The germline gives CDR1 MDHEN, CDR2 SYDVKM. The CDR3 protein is CASSTPRGANYGYTF. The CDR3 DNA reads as TGTGCCAGCAGTACACCCAGGGGGGCTAACTATGGCTACACCTTC.

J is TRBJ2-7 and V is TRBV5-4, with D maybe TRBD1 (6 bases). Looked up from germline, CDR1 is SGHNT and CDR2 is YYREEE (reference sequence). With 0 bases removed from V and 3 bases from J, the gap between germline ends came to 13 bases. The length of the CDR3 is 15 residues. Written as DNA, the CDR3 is TGTGCCAGCAGCTTGGAGCAGGGGAAGAGCTACGAGCAGTACTTC. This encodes CASSLEQGKSYEQYF.